This T cell receptor beta chain was retrieved from a study of shared clonotypes between healthy human individuals. Overall study findings and caveats: Shared across several donors were about 4.8% of the naive CD4 clonotypes. Sequencing depth was expected to affect clonotype sharing among donors.

Concerning this clone itself: As yet, its antigen is unknown.

Only in-frame clones appear in the TCRdb table, and some are missing; sequencing was by immunoSEQ multiplex PCR. Of some 580,000 clones detected, 95% to 98% appear once; the ten largest clones hold 0.3%. Germline V gene lookup returns CDR1 PRHDT and CDR2 FYEKMQ (reference sequence). Trimming stripped 0 bases from V and 6 bases from J, with 13 bases between. There are 15 residues in the CDR3. As defined, naive CD8 cells were CD45RO-negative and positively selected for CCR7, with terminally differentiated effector memory CD45RA+ cells excluded. All of the donors resided in Nashville, Tennessee, and each was a Caucasian adult.

The rearrangement joins TRBV13 to TRBJ2-3; D not certain. The sample comprised naive CD8+ T cells sorted from blood. This sequence was found in a man aged 25-40 years in good health. The CDR3 reads CASSLGGLRVDTQYF. In nucleotides, the CDR3 is TGTGCCAGCAGCTTAGGCGGTCTCCGCGTTGATACGCAGTATTTT.